One and the same sample provided the 3 T cell receptor beta chains below, sequenced in a study of T cell repertoires in cytomegalovirus infection. Via MiXCR, TCRdb re-called the reads, giving one row per CDR3 protein. The sample includes approximately 550,000 distinct CDR3 sequences, 16% seen only once; the top ten take about 24%. Sequenced material: CD8+ T cells from PBMCs. These receptors originate from a human donor in good health (CMV status not recorded). Some clones in this sample may be carry-over from other donors' samples.

The CDR3 DNA reads TGTGCCACCAGTGATCGACTAGCGGGAGTGTCCGATACGCAGTATTTT. It translates to CATSDRLAGVSDTQYF. The chain links TRBV24-1 to TRBJ2-3, with 12 nucleotides matching TRBD2. The CDR3 loop spans 16 amino acids. Germline assignment: CDR1 KGHDR and CDR2 SFDVKD. V lost 3 bases to trimming and J lost 6 bases; unmatched junction nucleotides: 6.

In regard to this clonotype: One base away lies a much larger clone, so this may be a sequencing read error. The chain couples TRBV25-1 to TRBJ1-1; D call uncertain. CDR1 and CDR2 from the germline V gene are MGHDK and SYGVNS. There are 13 residues in the CDR3. V lost 1 base and J lost 1, with 4 bases in between. CDR3 sequence: CASSESRNTEAFF. The DNA for the CDR3 is TGTGCCAGCAGTGAATCGCGGAACACTGAAGCTTTCTTT.

At least ten counts were recorded for this clonotype. The chain combines TRBV6-6 with TRBJ2-1, with 7 bases lining up with TRBD2. CDR1 is MNHNY, CDR2 SVGAGI, per germline (reference sequence). The CDR3 length is 15 residues. The junction had 7 bases not matched to a gene; V was cut back by 0 bases and J by 8 bases. CDR3 loop: CASSYSLARGDEQFF. The CDR3 DNA follows: TGTGCCAGCAGTTACTCACTAGCCCGGGGGGATGAGCAGTTCTTC.